This entry describes one T cell receptor (beta chain). RNA transcripts served as the template for amplifying TCR beta CDR3 regions. An initial round of RT-PCR targeting the TCR CDR3 relied on the HTBI primer set. MiXCR, run by TCRdb on the multiplex PCR reads, gives a single entry per CDR3 protein. The table includes about 660,000 distinct CDR3 sequences, just under 45% detected once. CDR1 is SGHVS and CDR2 is FQNEAQ in the germline V gene. The CDR3 consists of 12 residues. Between the trimmed V and J ends, which lost 5 bases and 8 bases, there was a span of 9 bases. These data belong to a study of T cells in Graves' hyperthyroidism and ophthalmopathy.

This sequence originates from an adult man with Graves' disease, either hyperthyroidism or ophthalmopathy (not recorded which). Source material: peripheral blood or thyroid tissue (not recorded which). The J gene is TRBJ2-2, the V gene TRBV7-8; D uncertain. The CDR3 DNA sequence: TGTGCCAGCAGCACCTATACAGGGGAGCTGTTTTTT. Residues: CASSTYTGELFF.